A selection of T cell receptor gamma chains follows, all from one sample in a study of human gamma delta and Vdelta1 T cells. TCRdb reanalyzed the PCR reads using CATT. The sample has a few hundred gamma-chain clones, approximately 18% seen once. The sample was Vdelta1 gamma-delta T cells from blood. The receptors stem from a human donor in good health. Both conserved end residues are part of each CDR3. Each record gives: V gene, J gene, clone size, CDR3 protein, CDR3 DNA. For some rows the clone size is stated as once, few or many, or as a class when expanded; others skip it.

V: TRGV9
J: TRGJP1
size: NA
CDR3: CALWEVRGSGWFKIF
DNA: TGTGCCTTGTGGGAGGTGCGTGGCTCTGGTTGGTTCAAGATATTT

V: TRGV5
J: TRGJ1/TRGJ2
size: medium-sized
CDR3: CATWDRPGPGNYKKLF
DNA: TGTGCCACCTGGGACAGGCCGGGTCCGGGGAATTATAAGAAACTCTTT

V: TRGV4
J: TRGJP1
size: few
CDR3: CATWVLNGWFKIF
DNA: TGTGCCACCTGGGTTTTGAATGGTTGGTTCAAGATATTT

V: TRGV9
J: TRGJ1/TRGJ2
size: NA
CDR3: CALWEFLGYYKKLF
DNA: TGTGCCTTGTGGGAGTTTCTGGGGTATTATAAGAAACTCTTT

V: TRGV5
J: TRGJP1
size: large
CDR3: CATWAFTGWFKIF
DNA: TGTGCCACCTGGGCCTTCACTGGTTGGTTCAAGATATTT

V: TRGV4
J: TRGJ1/TRGJ2
size: NA
CDR3: CATWDGRLFKKLF
DNA: TGTGCCACCTGGGACGGCCGCCTCTTTAAGAAACTCTTT

V: TRGV8
J: TRGJ1/TRGJ2
size: medium-sized
CDR3: CATWDWYYKKLF
DNA: TGTGCCACCTGGGATTGGTATTATAAGAAACTCTTT

V: TRGV5
J: TRGJ1/TRGJ2
size: NA
CDR3: CATGAAYYKKLF
DNA: TGTGCCACCGGGGCCGCTTATTATAAGAAACTCTTT

V: TRGV9
J: TRGJ1/TRGJ2
size: few
CDR3: CAGGNVGKKLF
DNA: TGTGCCGGGGGGAACGTTGGCAAGAAACTCTTT

V: TRGV9
J: TRGJ1/TRGJ2
size: NA
CDR3: CALWEGNNNKKLF
DNA: TGTGCCTTGTGGGAAGGGAATAATAATAAGAAACTCTTT

V: TRGV5
J: TRGJ1/TRGJ2
size: large
CDR3: CATWAPYYKKLF
DNA: TGTGCCACCTGGGCCCCTTATTATAAGAAACTCTTT

V: TRGV3
J: TRGJ1/TRGJ2
size: NA
CDR3: CATWDSHYYKKLF
DNA: TGTGCCACCTGGGACTCCCATTATTATAAGAAACTCTTT

V: TRGV9
J: TRGJ1/TRGJ2
size: NA
CDR3: CAGGYVGKKLF
DNA: TGTGCCGGGGGTTATGTTGGCAAGAAACTCTTT

V: TRGV9
J: TRGJ1/TRGJ2
size: NA
CDR3: CAEGDDDKKLF
DNA: TGTGCAGAGGGGGATGATGACAAGAAACTCTTT

V: TRGV9
J: TRGJ1/TRGJ2
size: medium-sized
CDR3: CAGWEVGKKIF
DNA: TGTGCCGGGTGGGAGGTTGGCAAGAAAATATTT

V: TRGV9
J: TRGJ1/TRGJ2
size: NA
CDR3: CALWEVTRKLF
DNA: TGTGCCTTGTGGGAGGTTACCAGGAAACTCTTT

V: TRGV9
J: TRGJP
size: NA
CDR3: CALWEVREVGKKKKLF
DNA: TGTGCCTTGTGGGAGGTGCGGGAGGTGGGTAAAAAAAAAAAGCTCTTT

V: TRGV2
J: TRGJ1/TRGJ2
size: NA
CDR3: CATWDGPNYYKKLF
DNA: TGTGCCACCTGGGACGGGCCGAATTATTATAAGAAACTCTTT

V: TRGV4
J: TRGJ1/TRGJ2
size: NA
CDR3: CATWDGTGCYYKKLF
DNA: TGTGCCACCTGGGACGGGACTGGTTGTTATTATAAGAAACTCTTT

V: TRGV2
J: TRGJP2
size: medium-sized
CDR3: CATWDGRSDWIKTF
DNA: TGTGCCACCTGGGACGGGCGAAGTGATTGGATCAAGACGTTT

V: TRGV4
J: TRGJ1/TRGJ2
size: few
CDR3: CATWDGRGYYKKLF
DNA: TGTGCCACCTGGGATGGCCGGGGGTATTATAAGAAACTCTTT

V: TRGV2
J: TRGJ1/TRGJ2
size: few
CDR3: CATWDGLGWKKLF
DNA: TGTGCCACCTGGGACGGGCTGGGTTGGAAGAAACTCTTT

V: TRGV9
J: TRGJP
size: NA
CDR3: CALWEVREVGKKIKVF
DNA: TGTGCCTTGTGGGAGGTGCGGGAGGTGGGCAAAAAAATAAAGGTCTTT

V: TRGV9
J: TRGJ1/TRGJ2
size: large
CDR3: CAGWEVGKKLF
DNA: TGTGCCGGGTGGGAGGTTGGCAAGAAACTCTTT

V: TRGV5
J: TRGJ1/TRGJ2
size: large
CDR3: CATWDRPQKLF
DNA: TGTGCCACCTGGGACAGGCCCCAGAAACTCTTT

V: TRGV2
J: TRGJ1/TRGJ2
size: few
CDR3: CATWDRNRYKKLF
DNA: TGTGCCACCTGGGACCGGAATCGTTATAAGAAGCTCTTT

V: TRGV9
J: TRGJP
size: few
CDR3: CALWEVREVGKKKKVF
DNA: TGTGCCTTGTGGGAGGTGCGGGAGGTGGGCAAAAAAAAAAAGGTCTTT

V: TRGV5
J: TRGJ1/TRGJ2
size: large
CDR3: CATWDRPGKGDYKKLF
DNA: TGTGCCACCTGGGACAGGCCGGGGAAGGGTGATTATAAGAAACTCTTT

V: TRGV5
J: TRGJ1/TRGJ2
size: medium-sized
CDR3: CATWDRLHKKLF
DNA: TGTGCCACCTGGGACAGGCTCCATAAGAAACTCTTT

V: TRGV2
J: TRGJ1/TRGJ2
size: medium-sized
CDR3: CATWDAYYKKLF
DNA: TGTGCCACCTGGGATGCTTATTATAAGAAACTCTTT

V: TRGV9
J: TRGJ1/TRGJ2
size: NA
CDR3: CALCRGANYYKKLF
DNA: TGTGCCTTGTGCCGGGGGGCCAATTATTATAAGAAACTCTTT

V: TRGV5
J: TRGJ1/TRGJ2
size: large
CDR3: CATWEKPGHKKLF
DNA: TGTGCCACCTGGGAGAAGCCAGGGCATAAGAAACTCTTT

V: TRGV5
J: TRGJP1
size: medium-sized
CDR3: CATWVLNTTGWFKIF
DNA: TGTGCCACCTGGGTTTTAAATACCACTGGTTGGTTCAAGATATTT

V: TRGV9
J: TRGJ1/TRGJ2
size: large
CDR3: CAWGEVGKKLF
DNA: TGTGCCTGGGGGGAGGTTGGCAAGAAACTCTTT

V: TRGV9
J: TRGJ1/TRGJ2
size: medium-sized
CDR3: CAGWDVGKKLF
DNA: TGTGCCGGGTGGGATGTTGGCAAGAAACTCTTT

V: TRGV9
J: TRGJ1/TRGJ2
size: medium-sized
CDR3: CALWEVQYKKLF
DNA: TGTGCCTTGTGGGAGGTGCAATATAAGAAACTCTTT

V: TRGV9
J: TRGJP
size: NA
CDR3: CALWEVREVGKKNKVF
DNA: TGTGCCTTGTGGGAGGTGCGGGAGGTGGGTAAAAAAAACAAGGTCTTT

V: TRGV2
J: TRGJP1
size: few
CDR3: CATWDGEYTTGWFKIF
DNA: TGTGCCACCTGGGACGGAGAATATACCACTGGTTGGTTCAAGATATTT

V: TRGV8
J: TRGJP1
size: NA
CDR3: CATWGSSCWFKIF
DNA: TGTGCCACCTGGGGTTCCTCCTGTTGGTTCAAGATATTT

V: TRGV9
J: TRGJ1/TRGJ2
size: hyperexpanded
CDR3: CALWETLVYYKKLF
DNA: TGTGCCTTGTGGGAGACTCTGGTTTATTATAAGAAACTCTTT

V: TRGV9
J: TRGJ1/TRGJ2
size: large
CDR3: CALWDGYKKLF
DNA: TGTGCCTTGTGGGATGGTTATAAGAAACTCTTT

V: TRGV5
J: TRGJ1/TRGJ2
size: few
CDR3: CATWDRYYKKLF
DNA: TGTGCCACCTGGGATAGGTATTATAAGAAACTCTTT

V: TRGV2
J: TRGJ1/TRGJ2
size: medium-sized
CDR3: CATWDGQKKKLF
DNA: TGTGCCACCTGGGACGGCCAGAAGAAGAAACTCTTT

V: TRGV5
J: TRGJP1
size: few
CDR3: CATWDTTGWFKIF
DNA: TGTGCCACCTGGGACACCACTGGTTGGTTCAAGATATTT

V: TRGV9
J: TRGJP
size: few
CDR3: CALWGLQELGKKIKVF
DNA: TGTGCCTTGTGGGGGTTGCAAGAGTTGGGCAAAAAAATCAAGGTATTT

V: TRGV2
J: TRGJ1/TRGJ2
size: NA
CDR3: CATWDGPHYKKLF
DNA: TGTGCCACCTGGGACGGGCCGCATTATAAGAAACTCTTT

V: TRGV2
J: TRGJP1
size: NA
CDR3: CATWELSGWFKIF
DNA: TGTGCCACCTGGGAATTATCTGGTTGGTTCAAGATATTT

V: TRGV4
J: TRGJ1/TRGJ2
size: NA
CDR3: CATWDGPDKKLF
DNA: TGTGCCACCTGGGACGGGCCGGATAAGAAACTCTTT

V: TRGV9
J: TRGJ1/TRGJ2
size: NA
CDR3: CAVGEVGKKLF
DNA: TGTGCCGTGGGTGAGGTTGGCAAGAAACTCTTT

V: TRGV5
J: TRGJ1/TRGJ2
size: NA
CDR3: CATWDRLYIGNYKKLF
DNA: TGTGCCACCTGGGACAGGCTCTATATTGGGAATTATAAGAAACTCTTT

V: TRGV9
J: TRGJ1/TRGJ2
size: few
CDR3: CALWEVREVGKKNKLF
DNA: TGTGCCTTGTGGGAGGTGCGGGAGGTGGGGAAAAAAAACAAGCTCTTT

V: TRGV9
J: TRGJ1/TRGJ2
size: NA
CDR3: CAVWENHKKLF
DNA: TGTGCCGTGTGGGAGAACCATAAGAAACTCTTT

V: TRGV2
J: TRGJ1/TRGJ2
size: NA
CDR3: CATGERQKKKLF
DNA: TGTGCCACCGGGGAGAGGCAGAAGAAGAAACTCTTT

V: TRGV9
J: TRGJ1/TRGJ2
size: NA
CDR3: CAGGYVGKKLF
DNA: TGTGCCGGGGGGTATGTTGGCAAGAAACTCTTT

V: TRGV3
J: TRGJ1/TRGJ2
size: medium-sized
CDR3: CATWDRPKAQKLF
DNA: TGTGCCACCTGGGACAGGCCCAAAGCCCAGAAACTCTTT